These 7 T cell receptor beta chains share one sample of origin, sequenced in a study of T cells after yellow fever vaccination. TCRdb ran MiXCR on the 5' RACE reads and lists one entry per CDR3 protein. The sample has 240,000 or so distinct CDR3 sequences, 6.9% seen once. The sequencing used CD4+ T cells sorted from PBMCs, collected 15 days after the yellow fever booster vaccination. Source of these receptors: a man younger than 45 who received the YFV17D yellow fever vaccine.

This clonotype was seen at least ten times. The CDR3 sequence: CASSLISEYNEQFF. The CDR3 DNA is TGTGCCAGCAGCTTAATTAGCGAGTACAATGAGCAGTTCTTC. The chain uses TRBV7-2 and TRBJ2-1; D might be TRBD2 (5 bases). Germline CDR1 and CDR2: SGHTA and FQGNSA. Deletions cut 2 bases from V and 4 bases from J, with 9 bases between. The CDR3 runs 14 residues.

This clonotype was found a few times. The V and J genes are TRBV6-5 and TRBJ2-7; tentatively, D is TRBD2 (6 bases). CDR3 length equals 13 residues. Germline CDR1 reads MNHEY; CDR2 reads SVGAGI. Trimming took off 2 bases at V and 7 bases at J, with 12 bases between the two ends. The CDR3 bases are TGTGCCAGCAGTTACAAGAGACGGGGGGAGCAGTACTTC. Encoded protein: CASSYKRRGEQYF.

This clonotype was seen at least ten times. The V gene is TRBV7-9, the J gene TRBJ2-1, with TRBD2 identical over 7 bases. Germline-derived CDR1 and CDR2 are SEHNR and FQNEAQ (reference sequence). CDR3 size: 15 residues. V was pared by 2 bases and J by 4 bases, with 5 bases of the junction left unmatched. This CDR3 is CASSLSSGGYNEQFF. The CDR3 DNA reads TGTGCCAGCAGCTTATCCTCGGGGGGATACAATGAGCAGTTCTTC.

This clonotype was detected ten times or more. This chain connects TRBV2 to TRBJ2-5, with TRBD1 matching 7 bases. CDR3 length: 13 residues. Germline CDR1 is SNHLY and CDR2 is FYNNEI. The junction had 2 bases not matched to a gene; V was cut back by 4 bases and J by 3 bases. The CDR3 sequence: CASSVDREETQYF. CDR3 sequence (DNA): TGTGCCAGCAGTGTTGACAGGGAAGAGACCCAGTACTTC.

Many counts were recorded for this clonotype. This chain connects TRBV6-5 to TRBJ2-7; a weak D match, TRBD1 (5 bases). Germline V gene data show CDR1 as MNHEY and CDR2 as SVGAGI. CDR3 length: 14 amino acids. V lost 6 bases and J 7 bases, leaving 19 bases between the germline ends. In DNA form, the CDR3 reads TGTGCCAGCAGGGCTAGACAGTTCCCGACGGAGCAGTACTTC. Amino acids: CASRARQFPTEQYF.

This clonotype was observed many times. The chain uses TRBV7-9 and TRBJ2-3; the D gene is possibly TRBD1 (6 bases). The V and J ends lost 4 bases and 1 base respectively, with 12 bases between them. Germline loops: CDR1 SEHNR, CDR2 FQNEAQ (reference sequence). The CDR3 contains 15 residues. This CDR3 reads CASSSSPGGTDTQYF. The CDR3 nucleotides read TGTGCCAGCAGCTCCTCCCCAGGGGGCACAGATACGCAGTATTTT.

This clonotype was detected a few times. The rearrangement links TRBV12-3 or TRBV12-4 to TRBJ2-5; D perhaps matches TRBD1 (6 bases). CDR3 size: 12 residues. V was shortened by 9 bases and J by 5 bases, with 13 bases between the two germline ends. CDR3 coding DNA: TGTGCCAGTGAAGGGGGTGGGGAGACCCAGTACTTC. Translated: CASEGGGETQYF.